This entry lists 14 T cell receptor beta chains sequenced from one sample in a study of early T cells in non-severe SARS-CoV-2 infection. TCRdb ran MiXCR on the 5' RACE reads and lists one entry per CDR3 protein. The data contain about 76,000 distinct CDR3 sequences, about 10% of them singletons. The sample comprised whole blood. All receptors derive from an adult who was a healthcare worker with PCR-confirmed SARS-CoV-2 infection or an uninfected control (not recorded which).

There are many counts of this clonotype. This rearrangement joins TRBV6-5 to TRBJ2-7; unclear D gene. V was cut by 6 bases and J by 5 bases, with 23 bases left in between. The length of the CDR3 is 16 residues. Germline assignment: CDR1 MNHEY and CDR2 SVGAGI. CDR3 region: CASRVMYLGSRDEQYF. DNA for the CDR3: TGTGCCAGCAGGGTTATGTACTTGGGAAGTAGGGACGAGCAGTACTTC.

This clonotype was seen repeatedly, ten times or more. CDR3 protein: CASRAGLRTGELFF. The CDR3 DNA is TGCGCCAGCAGGGCGGGACTAAGGACCGGGGAGCTGTTTTTT. The chain uses TRBV5-1 and TRBJ2-2; TRBD2 aligns across 7 bases. CDR3 length: 14 amino acids. CDR1 and CDR2 (germline): SGHRS, YFSETQ. Losses at the gene ends were 5 bases for V and 5 bases for J; bases not matched to a gene: 6.

This clonotype appeared a few times. The V gene is TRBV7-9, the J gene TRBJ2-4, with TRBD2 matching 15 bases. The CDR3 runs 18 residues. The V gene's germline CDR1 is SEHNR and CDR2 FQNEAQ (reference sequence). With 5 bases clipped from V and 10 bases from J, the junction kept 15 bases outside the gene matches. CDR3 coding DNA: TGTGCCAGCAGCAGCATACCGGGACTAGCGGGGGGTGCTTGGATTCAGTACTTC. It encodes CASSSIPGLAGGAWIQYF. Looking up the rest from reference TRBV7-9 and TRBJ2-4 gives the full variable domain: DTGVSQNPRHKITKRGQNVTFRCDPISEHNRLYWYRQTLGQGPEFLTYFQNEAQLEKSRLLSDRFSAERPKGSFSTLEIQRTEQGDSAMYLCASSSIPGLAGGAWIQYFGAGTRLSVL.

The J gene is TRBJ2-1, the V gene TRBV18; D assignment may be TRBD1 or TRBD2 (5 bases each). This CDR3 comprises 15 residues. Germline CDR1 and CDR2: KGHSH and LQKENI. The V gene lost 6 bases and the J gene lost 2 bases, with 14 bases spanning the gap. CDR3 nucleotides: TGTGCCAGCTCTCTCTTAGAGGGGCCCTACAATGAGCAGTTCTTC. Translated, it gives CASSLLEGPYNEQFF.

The J gene is TRBJ1-3, the V gene TRBV20-1, with 10 bases lining up with TRBD1. The CDR3 length is 14 residues. Trimming took 4 bases from V and 4 from J; bases not matched to a gene: 4. Germline CDR1 reads DFQATT; CDR2 reads SNEGSKA (reference sequence). The CDR3 nucleotides are TGCAGTGCTATCTGGGACAGGGGCGGAAACACCATATATTTT. Amino acids: CSAIWDRGGNTIYF.

This clonotype was observed a few times. The chain recombines TRBV5-4 with TRBJ2-2; 7 nucleotides line up with TRBD2. The CDR3 spans 17 residues. V lost 4 bases and J lost 0; bases outside the gene matches: 9. Germline V gives CDR1 SGHNT, CDR2 YYREEE (reference sequence). CDR3 bases: TGTGCCAGCAGCAAACCCTTGGGAGGGGCGAACACCGGGGAGCTGTTTTTT. Encoded protein: CASSKPLGGANTGELFF.

This clonotype has at least ten counts. This chain joins TRBV7-6 and TRBJ2-3, with 8 bases aligning to TRBD2. CDR1 SGHVS and CDR2 FNYEAQ come from the germline V gene. This CDR3 comprises 16 residues. Germline trimming cut 1 base from V and 1 base from J; bases unmatched to any gene: 4. The CDR3 DNA reads TGTGCCAGCAGCTTAGAGCCAGCGGGGGGCACAGATACGCAGTATTTT. This gives the protein CASSLEPAGGTDTQYF.

This clonotype was detected only a few times. The V gene is TRBV6-6, the J gene TRBJ1-1; D is perhaps TRBD1 (5 bases). Germline CDR1 is MNHNY and CDR2 is SVGAGI (reference sequence). CDR3 size: 16 residues. V was pared by 6 bases and J by 1 base, with 18 bases between. The CDR3 loop reads CASSPLKGQANTEAFF. Here the CDR3 DNA reads TGTGCCAGCAGCCCCCTCAAGGGGCAGGCGAACACTGAAGCTTTCTTT.

V is TRBV25-1 and J is TRBJ1-6; 7 nucleotides line up with TRBD1. The junction had 9 bases not matched to a gene; V was cut back by 1 base and J by 18 bases. The CDR3 runs to 13 residues. Looked up from germline, CDR1 is MGHDK and CDR2 is SYGVNS. CDR3 coding DNA: TGTGCCAGCAGTGAATCCGGGGGGGACAGTCCCCACTTT. Its protein is CASSESGGDSPHF.

This clonotype was counted a few times. The chain is built from TRBV11-2 and TRBJ2-5, with 10 bases that match TRBD1. Germline V gives CDR1 SGHAT, CDR2 FQNNGV. The V segment lost 5 bases and the J segment 5 bases; nucleotides outside the gene matches: 5. CDR3 length: 14 residues. CDR3 in DNA: TGTGCCAGCAGCCGCCGGGACAGGGGCGAGACCCAGTACTTC. Its translation is CASSRRDRGETQYF.

Notes on this clonotype: Being one base from a much bigger clone, this may be a read error. This chain connects TRBV18 to TRBJ2-3; perhaps TRBD2 as D (6 bases). The CDR3 spans 15 residues. Germline V gene sequence: CDR1 KGHSH, CDR2 LQKENI. This CDR3 reads CVSSPERLVTDTQYF. CDR3 sequence (DNA): TGTGTCAGCTCACCAGAAAGACTAGTAACAGATACGCAGTATTTT. The full variable domain, with the rest looked up from reference TRBV18 and TRBJ2-3, is NAGVMQNPRHLVRRRGQEARLRCSPMKGHSHVYWYRQLPEEGLKFMVYLQKENIIDESGMPKERFSAEFPKEGPSILRIQQVVRGDSAAYFCVSSPERLVTDTQYFGPGTRLTVL.

This clonotype was detected once. V is TRBV19 and J is TRBJ2-7, with 10 nucleotides matching TRBD2. The CDR3 is 16 residues long. Germline V lookup: CDR1 LNHDA, CDR2 SQIVND (reference sequence). V lost 1 base to trimming and J lost 5 bases; unmatched junction nucleotides: 8. The CDR3 sequence is CASSIGLAGDSDEQYF. CDR3 coding DNA: TGTGCCAGTAGTATAGGTCTAGCGGGGGATTCGGACGAGCAGTACTTC. The full variable domain, in which reference TRBV19 and TRBJ2-7 provide the parts outside the CDR3, is DGGITQSPKYLFRKEGQNVTLSCEQNLNHDAMYWYRQDPGQGLRLIYYSQIVNDFQKGDIAEGYSVSREKKESFPLTVTSAQKNPTAFYLCASSIGLAGDSDEQYFGPGTRLTVT.

In this sample, this clonotype turned up many times. This chain uses TRBV19 with TRBJ2-7; D not certain. The CDR3 spans 12 residues. Germline V lookup: CDR1 LNHDA, CDR2 SQIVND (reference sequence). V shed 6 bases and J shed 2 bases, with 8 bases lying between them. Written as DNA, the CDR3 is TGTGCCAGTAGCGGTGAGACCTACGAGCAGTACTTC. Protein: CASSGETYEQYF.

V gene TRBV4-2 combines with J gene TRBJ1-3; 10 bases match TRBD1. Germline lookup yields CDR1 LGHNA and CDR2 YNFKEQ. Unmatched junction bases numbered 9, after V lost 5 bases and J lost 8 bases. This CDR3 region has 15 residues. For the CDR3, the DNA is TGTGCCAGCAGCTCTGACAGGGGGCAGAGAGACACCATATATTTT. It translates to CASSSDRGQRDTIYF.